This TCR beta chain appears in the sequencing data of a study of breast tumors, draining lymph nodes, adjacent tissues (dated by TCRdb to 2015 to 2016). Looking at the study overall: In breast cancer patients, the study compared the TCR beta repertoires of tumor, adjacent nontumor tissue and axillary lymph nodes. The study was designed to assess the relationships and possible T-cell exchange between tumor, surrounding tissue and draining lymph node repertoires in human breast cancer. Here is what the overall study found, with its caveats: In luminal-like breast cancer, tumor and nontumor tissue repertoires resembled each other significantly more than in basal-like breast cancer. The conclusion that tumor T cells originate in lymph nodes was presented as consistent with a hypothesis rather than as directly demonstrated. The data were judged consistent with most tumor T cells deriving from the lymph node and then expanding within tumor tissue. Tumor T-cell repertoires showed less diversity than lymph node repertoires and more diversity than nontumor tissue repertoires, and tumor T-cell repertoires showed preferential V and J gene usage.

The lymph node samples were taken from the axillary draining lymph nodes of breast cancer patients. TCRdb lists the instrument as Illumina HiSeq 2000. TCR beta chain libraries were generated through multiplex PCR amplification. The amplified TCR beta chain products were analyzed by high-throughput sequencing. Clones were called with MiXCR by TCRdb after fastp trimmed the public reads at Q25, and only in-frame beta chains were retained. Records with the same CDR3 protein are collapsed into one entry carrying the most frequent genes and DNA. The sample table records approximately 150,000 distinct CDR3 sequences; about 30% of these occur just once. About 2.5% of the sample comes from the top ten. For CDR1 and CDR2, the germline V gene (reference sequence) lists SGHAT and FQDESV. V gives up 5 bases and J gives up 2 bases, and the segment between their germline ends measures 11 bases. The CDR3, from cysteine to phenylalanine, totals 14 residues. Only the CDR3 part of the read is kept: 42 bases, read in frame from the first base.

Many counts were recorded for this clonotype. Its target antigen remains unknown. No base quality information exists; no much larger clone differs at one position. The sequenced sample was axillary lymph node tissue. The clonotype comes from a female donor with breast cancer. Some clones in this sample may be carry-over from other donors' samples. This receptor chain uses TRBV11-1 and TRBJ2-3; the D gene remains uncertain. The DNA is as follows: TGTGCCAGCAGCGCTCCCCAGGCCACAGATACGCAGTATTTT. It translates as CASSAPQATDTQYF.